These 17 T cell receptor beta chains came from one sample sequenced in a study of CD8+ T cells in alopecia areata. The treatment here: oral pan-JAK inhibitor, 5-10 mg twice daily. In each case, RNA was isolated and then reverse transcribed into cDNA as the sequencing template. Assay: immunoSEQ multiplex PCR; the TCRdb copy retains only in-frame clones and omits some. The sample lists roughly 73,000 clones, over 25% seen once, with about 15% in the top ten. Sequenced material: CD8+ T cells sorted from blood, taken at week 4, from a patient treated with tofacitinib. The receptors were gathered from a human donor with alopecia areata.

CDR3 sequence: CASSYREGYEQYF. The CDR3 DNA is TGTGCCAGCAGTTACAGGGAAGGCTACGAGCAGTACTTC. The chain couples TRBV6-5 to TRBJ2-7; D remains unclear. V lost 2 bases and J 3 bases, leaving 8 bases between the germline ends. CDR3 size: 13 residues. CDR1 and CDR2 from the germline V gene are MNHEY and SVGAGI.

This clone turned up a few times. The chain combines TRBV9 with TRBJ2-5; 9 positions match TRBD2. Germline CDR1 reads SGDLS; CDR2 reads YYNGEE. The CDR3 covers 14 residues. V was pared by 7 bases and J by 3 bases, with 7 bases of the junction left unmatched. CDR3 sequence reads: CASGGSGSEETQYF. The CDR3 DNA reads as TGTGCCAGCGGAGGTAGCGGGAGTGAAGAGACCCAGTACTTC.

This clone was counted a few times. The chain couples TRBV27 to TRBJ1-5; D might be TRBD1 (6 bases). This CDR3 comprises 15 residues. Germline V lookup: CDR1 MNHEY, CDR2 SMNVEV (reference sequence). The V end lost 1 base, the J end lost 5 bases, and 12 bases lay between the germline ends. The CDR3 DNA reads TGTGCCAGCAGTTTATACTGGGACAAATATCAGCCCCAGCATTTT. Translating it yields CASSLYWDKYQPQHF.

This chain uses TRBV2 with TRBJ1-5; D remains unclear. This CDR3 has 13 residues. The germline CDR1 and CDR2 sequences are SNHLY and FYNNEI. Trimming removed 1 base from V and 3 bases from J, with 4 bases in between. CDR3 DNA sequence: TGTGCCAGCAGTGAAGAAAACAATCAGCCCCAGCATTTT. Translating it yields CASSEENNQPQHF.

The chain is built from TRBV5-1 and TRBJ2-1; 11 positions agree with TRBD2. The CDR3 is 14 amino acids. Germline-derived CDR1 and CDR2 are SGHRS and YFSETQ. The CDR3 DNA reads TGCTGCTCTTCTGGACTAGCGGGTTACAATGAGCAGTTCTTC. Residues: CCSSGLAGYNEQFF.

This CDR3 reads CASSQGQSALYF. As DNA, the CDR3 is TGCGCCAGCAGCCAAGGACAGTCCGCTCTGTACTTC. The J gene is TRBJ2-5, the V gene TRBV4-1, with a tentative D call TRBD1 (5 bases). The germline V gene has CDR1 MGHRA and CDR2 YSYEKL. The V end was cut by 1 base, the J end by 13 bases, with 13 bases between. The CDR3 is 12 amino acids.

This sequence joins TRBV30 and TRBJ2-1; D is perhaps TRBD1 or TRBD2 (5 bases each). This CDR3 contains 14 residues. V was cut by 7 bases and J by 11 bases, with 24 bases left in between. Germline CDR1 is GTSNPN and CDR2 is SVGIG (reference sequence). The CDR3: CASYFGGIYAKQFF. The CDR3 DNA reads TGTGCCTCCTACTTTGGGGGAATATATGCAAAGCAGTTCTTC.

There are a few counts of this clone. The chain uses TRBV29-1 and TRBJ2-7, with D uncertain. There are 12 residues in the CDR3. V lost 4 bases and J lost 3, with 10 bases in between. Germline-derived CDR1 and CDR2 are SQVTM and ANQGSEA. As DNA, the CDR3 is TGCAGCGTTGTCTCGCAGGACTACGAGCAGTACTTC. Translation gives CSVVSQDYEQYF.

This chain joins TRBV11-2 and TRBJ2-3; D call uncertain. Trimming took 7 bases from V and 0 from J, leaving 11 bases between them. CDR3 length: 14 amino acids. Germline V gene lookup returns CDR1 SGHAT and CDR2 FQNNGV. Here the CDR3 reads CASTQPPSTDTQYF. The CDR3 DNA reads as TGTGCCAGCACACAACCGCCCAGCACAGATACGCAGTATTTT.

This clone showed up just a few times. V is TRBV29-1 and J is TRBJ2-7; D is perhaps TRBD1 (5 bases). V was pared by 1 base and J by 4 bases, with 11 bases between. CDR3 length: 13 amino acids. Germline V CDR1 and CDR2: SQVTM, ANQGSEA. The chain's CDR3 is CSVEADSVYEQYF. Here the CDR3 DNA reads TGCAGCGTTGAAGCTGACAGCGTTTACGAGCAGTACTTC.

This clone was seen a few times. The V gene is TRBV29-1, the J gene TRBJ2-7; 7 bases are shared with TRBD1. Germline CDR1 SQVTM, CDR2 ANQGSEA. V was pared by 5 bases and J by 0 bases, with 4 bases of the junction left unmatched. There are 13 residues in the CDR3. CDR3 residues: CSVRDSISYEQYF. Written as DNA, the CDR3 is TGCAGCGTTCGGGACAGTATCTCCTACGAGCAGTACTTC.

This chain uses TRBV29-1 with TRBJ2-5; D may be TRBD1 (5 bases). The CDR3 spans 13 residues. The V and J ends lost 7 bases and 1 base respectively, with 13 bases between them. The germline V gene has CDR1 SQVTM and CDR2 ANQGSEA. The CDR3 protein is CSALHRTQETQYF. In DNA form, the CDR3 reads TGCAGCGCTCTCCACAGGACCCAAGAGACCCAGTACTTC.

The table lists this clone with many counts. CDR3 DNA sequence: TGTGCCAGCAGCCACGCCGGACTAGCGGGAGCATACGAGCAGTACTTC. Translation gives CASSHAGLAGAYEQYF. The genes are TRBV5-4 and TRBJ2-7; 13 nucleotides match TRBD2. Germline values: CDR1 SGHNT, CDR2 YYREEE (reference sequence). This CDR3 comprises 16 residues. J gave up 4 bases and V 4 bases, and 8 bases lay outside the gene matches. The full variable domain, rest sourced from reference TRBV5-4 and TRBJ2-7, is ETGVTQSPTHLIKTRGQQVTLRCSSQSGHNTVSWYQQALGQGPQFIFQYYREEENGRGNFPPRFSGLQFPNYSSELNVNALELDDSALYLCASSHAGLAGAYEQYFGPGTRLTVT.

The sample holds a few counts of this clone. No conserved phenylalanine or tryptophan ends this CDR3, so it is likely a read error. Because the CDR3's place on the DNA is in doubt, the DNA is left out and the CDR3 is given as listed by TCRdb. This CDR3 is CASSRSGHL. This chain links TRBV5-8 with TRBJ1-2. The CDR3 length equals 9 residues, ends included. Germline V gene data show CDR1 as SGHTS and CDR2 as YDEGEE.

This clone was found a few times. The CDR3 loop reads CSVEVRGPRVEQFF. Written as DNA, the CDR3 is TGCAGCGTTGAAGTCCGCGGGCCTCGGGTTGAGCAGTTCTTC. The genes are TRBV29-1 and TRBJ2-1, with D possibly TRBD2 on 5 matching bases. Trimming pared 1 base from V and 9 bases from J, leaving 16 bases between. The CDR3 length is 14 residues. Germline V CDR1 and CDR2: SQVTM, ANQGSEA.

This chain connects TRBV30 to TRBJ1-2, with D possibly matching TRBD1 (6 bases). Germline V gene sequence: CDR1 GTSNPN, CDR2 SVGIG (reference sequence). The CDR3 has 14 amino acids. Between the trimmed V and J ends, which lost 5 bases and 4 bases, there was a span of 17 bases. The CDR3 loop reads CAWGLDRSIYGYTF. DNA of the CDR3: TGTGCCTGGGGTCTCGACAGGAGTATCTATGGCTACACCTTC.

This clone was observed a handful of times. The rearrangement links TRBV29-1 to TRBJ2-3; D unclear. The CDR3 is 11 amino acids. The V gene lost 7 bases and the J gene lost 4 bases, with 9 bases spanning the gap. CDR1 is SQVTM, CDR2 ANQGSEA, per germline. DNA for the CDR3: TGCAGCGGACGAGCGTCAGATACGCAGTATTTT. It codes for CSGRASDTQYF.